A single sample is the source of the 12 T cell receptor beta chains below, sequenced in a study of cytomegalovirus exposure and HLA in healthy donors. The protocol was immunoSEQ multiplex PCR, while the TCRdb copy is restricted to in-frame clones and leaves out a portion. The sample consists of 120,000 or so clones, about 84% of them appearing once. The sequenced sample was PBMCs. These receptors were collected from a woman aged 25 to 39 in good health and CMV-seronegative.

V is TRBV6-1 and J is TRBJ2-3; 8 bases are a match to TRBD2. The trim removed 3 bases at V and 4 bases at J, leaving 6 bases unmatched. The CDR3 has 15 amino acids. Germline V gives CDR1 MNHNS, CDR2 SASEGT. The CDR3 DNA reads TGTGCCAGCAGTGAGAGGCGGGGGGCGGCAGATACGCAGTATTTT. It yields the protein CASSERRGAADTQYF.

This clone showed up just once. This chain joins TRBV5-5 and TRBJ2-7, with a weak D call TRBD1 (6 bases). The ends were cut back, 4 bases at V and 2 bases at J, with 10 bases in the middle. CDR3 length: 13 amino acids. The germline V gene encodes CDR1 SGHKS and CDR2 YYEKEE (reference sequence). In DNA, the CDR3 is TGTGCCAGCAGCCGCTGGACAGCCTACGAGCAGTACTTC. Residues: CASSRWTAYEQYF.

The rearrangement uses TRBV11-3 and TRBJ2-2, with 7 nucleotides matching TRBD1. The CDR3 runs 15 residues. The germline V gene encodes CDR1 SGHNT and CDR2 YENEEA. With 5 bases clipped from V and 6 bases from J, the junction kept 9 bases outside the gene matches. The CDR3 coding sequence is TGTGCCAGCAGCCCAGGGGGTTGGAGCTCCGGGGAGCTGTTTTTT. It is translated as CASSPGGWSSGELFF. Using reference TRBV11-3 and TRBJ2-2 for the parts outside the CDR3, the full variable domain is EAGVVQSPRYKIIEKKQPVAFWCNPISGHNTLYWYLQNLGQGPELLIRYENEEAVDDSQLPKDRFSAERLKGVDSTLKIQPAELGDSAVYLCASSPGGWSSGELFFGEGSRLTVL.

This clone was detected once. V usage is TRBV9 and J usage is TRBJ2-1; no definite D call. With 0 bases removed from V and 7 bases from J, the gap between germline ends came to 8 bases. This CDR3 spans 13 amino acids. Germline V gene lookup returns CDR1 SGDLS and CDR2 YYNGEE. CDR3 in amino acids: CASSVESSNEQFF. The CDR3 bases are TGTGCCAGCAGCGTAGAGAGTTCTAATGAGCAGTTCTTC.

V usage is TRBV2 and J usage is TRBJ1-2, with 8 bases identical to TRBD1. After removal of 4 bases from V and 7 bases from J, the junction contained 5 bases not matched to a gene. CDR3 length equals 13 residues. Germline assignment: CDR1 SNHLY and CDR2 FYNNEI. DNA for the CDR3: TGTGCCAGCAGTGGGCAGGGGGCGAGTGGCTACACCTTC. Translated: CASSGQGASGYTF.

The CDR3 loop reads CASSFGETQYF. The CDR3 nucleotides read TGTGCCAGCAGCTTCGGTGAGACCCAGTACTTC. The chain combines TRBV7-2 with TRBJ2-5; D unresolved. V lost 3 bases to trimming and J lost 5 bases, with 4 bases between them. The CDR3 totals 11 residues. From germline, CDR1 is SGHTA and CDR2 FQGNSA. The full variable domain, rest sourced from reference TRBV7-2 and TRBJ2-5, is GAGVSQSPSNKVTEKGKDVELRCDPISGHTALYWYRQSLGQGLEFLIYFQGNSAPDKSGLPSDRFSAERTGGSVSTLTIQRTQQEDSAVYLCASSFGETQYFGPGTRLLVL.

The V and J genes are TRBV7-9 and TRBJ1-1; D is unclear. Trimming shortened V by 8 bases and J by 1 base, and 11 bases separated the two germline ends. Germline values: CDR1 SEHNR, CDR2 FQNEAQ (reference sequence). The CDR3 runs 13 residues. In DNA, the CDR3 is TGTGCCAGCGGGGAGAGGGCGAACACTGAAGCTTTCTTT. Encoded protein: CASGERANTEAFF. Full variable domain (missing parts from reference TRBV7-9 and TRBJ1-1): DTGVSQNPRHKITKRGQNVTFRCDPISEHNRLYWYRQTLGQGPEFLTYFQNEAQLEKSRLLSDRFSAERPKGSFSTLEIQRTEQGDSAMYLCASGERANTEAFFGQGTRLTVV.

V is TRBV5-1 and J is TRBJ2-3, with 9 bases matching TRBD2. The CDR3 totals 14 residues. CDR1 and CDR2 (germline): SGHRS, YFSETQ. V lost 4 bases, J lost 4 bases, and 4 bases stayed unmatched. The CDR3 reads CASSPLAGADTQYF. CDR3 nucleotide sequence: TGCGCCAGCAGCCCCTTAGCGGGGGCAGATACGCAGTATTTT.

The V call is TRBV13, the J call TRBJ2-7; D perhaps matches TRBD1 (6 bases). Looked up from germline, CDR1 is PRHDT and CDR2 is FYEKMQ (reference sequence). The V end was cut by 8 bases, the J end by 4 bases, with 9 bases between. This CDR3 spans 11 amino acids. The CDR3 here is CASSTGYEQYF. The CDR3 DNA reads TGTGCCAGCTCCACAGGGTACGAGCAGTACTTC. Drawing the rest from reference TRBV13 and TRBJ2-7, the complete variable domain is AAGVIQSPRHLIKEKRETATLKCYPIPRHDTVYWYQQGPGQDPQFLISFYEKMQSDKGSIPDRFSAQQFSDYHSELNMSSLELGDSALYFCASSTGYEQYFGPGTRLTVT.

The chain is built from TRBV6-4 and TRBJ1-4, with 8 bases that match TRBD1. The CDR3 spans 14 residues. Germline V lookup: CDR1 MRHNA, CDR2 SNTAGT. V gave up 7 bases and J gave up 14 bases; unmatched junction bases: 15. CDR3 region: CASTRGGQGPRLFF. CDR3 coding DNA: TGTGCCAGCACCCGGGGAGGACAGGGCCCCAGGCTGTTTTTT.

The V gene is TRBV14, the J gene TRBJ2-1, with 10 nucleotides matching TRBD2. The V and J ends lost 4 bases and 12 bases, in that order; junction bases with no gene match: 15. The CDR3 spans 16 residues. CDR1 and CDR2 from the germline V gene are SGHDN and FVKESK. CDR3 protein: CASSPSLAGGPVGQFF. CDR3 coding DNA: TGTGCCAGCAGCCCCAGTTTAGCGGGGGGCCCGGTCGGGCAGTTCTTC.

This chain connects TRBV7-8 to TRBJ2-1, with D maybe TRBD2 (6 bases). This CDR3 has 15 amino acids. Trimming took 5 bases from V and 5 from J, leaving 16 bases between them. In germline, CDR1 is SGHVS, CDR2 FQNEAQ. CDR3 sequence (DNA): TGTGCCAGCAGCCCCGGGGGTCAGTCAAACAATGAGCAGTTCTTC. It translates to CASSPGGQSNNEQFF.